The TCR beta chain under discussion was sequenced for a study of T cell responses to AZD1222 COVID-19 vaccine. General observations from the study: Nearly half of the spike-specific TCRs reportedly recognize variant regions that carry no mutations. The study found vaccine-associated CD4 TCRs spanning spike, dominant at 160-218 and 743-854. Mostly white British, mostly female donors; authors suggested clonal diversity may be underestimated.

Germline lookup yields CDR1 KGHDR and CDR2 SFDVKD. The length of the CDR3 is 15 residues. V trimming: 7 bases; J trimming: 1 base; junction bases outside the gene matches: 3. Profiled with immunoSEQ multiplex PCR; TCRdb holds only in-frame clones, not every one. The data contain some 170,000 clones, approximately 90% of them seen just once; the ten biggest clones take up 2.6%. As regards this clone: Its specificity is unknown.

This specimen consisted of peripheral blood, obtained on day 0 of AZD1222 vaccination. The TCR comes from an adult in good health. The chain recombines TRBV24-1 with TRBJ2-1, with 10 bases aligning to TRBD1. The CDR3 region has the DNA TGTGCCACCAGCTGGGGACAGGGGTCCTACAATGAGCAGTTCTTC. Translation: CATSWGQGSYNEQFF.